Detailed here is one TCR beta chain. This specimen belongs to a study of technical replicates of blood from a few donors. The assay was immunoSEQ multiplex PCR, and TCRdb's table has in-frame clones only and misses some. Altogether 80,000 to 90,000 clones are present, about 94% being singletons, with the ten largest covering less than 0.25%. Germline V gene sequence: CDR1 MNHNY, CDR2 SVGAGI (reference sequence). The CDR3 consists of 15 residues. Trimming removed 0 bases from V and 5 bases from J, with 14 bases in between. The genes are TRBV6-6 and TRBJ2-7, with D maybe TRBD2 (6 bases). Sequenced: T cells isolated from PBMCs. The TCR originated in a human donor in good health. DNA for the CDR3: TGTGCCAGCAGTTACTCGGCCGGGAGTTTAAACGAGCAGTACTTC. Translated, it gives CASSYSAGSLNEQYF.